These 27 T cell receptor beta chains came from one sample sequenced in a study of T cell responses to AZD1222 COVID-19 vaccine. Sequencing used immunoSEQ multiplex PCR; TCRdb keeps in-frame clones, though not all of them. The repertoire holds more than 100,000 clones, with roughly 92% as singletons. Here the sequenced sample was peripheral blood, taken on day 0 of AZD1222 vaccination. Receptors were obtained from an adult in good health.

The chain recombines TRBV29-1 with TRBJ1-1; TRBD1 is a possible D gene (5 bases). V dropped 5 bases and J dropped 1 base, with 8 bases sitting between them. The V gene's germline CDR1 is SQVTM and CDR2 ANQGSEA. The CDR3 is 12 amino acids. DNA for the CDR3: TGCAGCGTTAGGACACAGAACACTGAAGCTTTCTTT. It translates to CSVRTQNTEAFF.

The chain uses TRBV24-1 and TRBJ1-2, with 8 bases that match TRBD1. The CDR3 runs to 13 residues. J gave up 4 bases and V 3 bases, and 0 bases lay outside the gene matches. The germline V gene has CDR1 KGHDR and CDR2 SFDVKD. The CDR3 is CATSDGQGYGYTF. As DNA, the CDR3 is TGTGCCACCAGTGATGGACAGGGCTATGGCTACACCTTC.

The chain carries TRBV5-1 and TRBJ1-3; D is possibly TRBD1 (5 bases). The ends were cut back, 4 bases at V and 0 bases at J, with 11 bases in the middle. This CDR3 comprises 15 residues. The germline V gene has CDR1 SGHRS and CDR2 YFSETQ. In DNA form, the CDR3 reads TGCGCCAGCAGCCCAGGGTCGAGCTCTGGAAACACCATATATTTT. It encodes CASSPGSSSGNTIYF.

The CDR3, as DNA: TGTGCCAGCAGTTTAATGGGACTCCCCGTTACTGAAGCTTTCTTT. Protein: CASSLMGLPVTEAFF. V and J are TRBV27 and TRBJ1-1; D possibly corresponds to TRBD1 (5 bases). Germline V lookup: CDR1 MNHEY, CDR2 SMNVEV (reference sequence). The CDR3 covers 15 residues. With 2 bases removed from V and 5 bases from J, the gap between germline ends came to 15 bases.

V gene TRBV7-2 combines with J gene TRBJ1-5, with D tentatively TRBD1 (5 bases). This CDR3 is 15 amino acids long. CDR1 and CDR2 (germline): SGHTA, FQGNSA. Trimming took off 2 bases at V and 4 bases at J, with 12 bases between the two ends. CDR3 loop: CASSLRGVGNQPQHF. In DNA, the CDR3 is TGTGCCAGCAGCTTAAGAGGGGTCGGGAATCAGCCCCAGCATTTT.

The chain employs TRBV24-1 and TRBJ2-3; TRBD2 matches 10 bases. CDR1 and CDR2 from the germline V gene are KGHDR and SFDVKD. The V and J ends lost 1 base and 3 bases, in that order; junction bases with no gene match: 6. This CDR3 has 17 amino acids. The CDR3 DNA reads as TGTGCCACCAGTGATTTTCTAGCGGGAGCAGTAACAGATACGCAGTATTTT. This gives the protein CATSDFLAGAVTDTQYF.

This chain links TRBV6-4 with TRBJ2-1, with D unclear. V was clipped by 2 bases and J by 1 base, with 9 bases between them. This CDR3 contains 15 residues. Germline CDR1 reads MRHNA; CDR2 reads SNTAGT. Here the CDR3 reads CASSDGSKSYNEQFF. The CDR3 DNA sequence: TGTGCCAGCAGTGACGGCAGCAAATCCTACAATGAGCAGTTCTTC.

V and J are TRBV5-1 and TRBJ1-1; the match to TRBD1 covers 8 bases. V shed 3 bases and J 1 base; nucleotides not matched to a gene: 2. The CDR3 totals 14 residues. Looked up from germline, CDR1 is SGHRS and CDR2 is YFSETQ. CDR3 loop: CASSSGQGNTEAFF. The CDR3 coding sequence is TGCGCCAGCAGCTCCGGACAGGGGAACACTGAAGCTTTCTTT.

The chain has TRBV29-1 and TRBJ2-1; TRBD2 matches 9 bases. Losses at the gene ends were 6 bases for V and 9 bases for J; bases not matched to a gene: 12. The CDR3 covers 14 residues. Per germline, CDR1 SQVTM and CDR2 ANQGSEA. The CDR3 sequence is CSVDAAGGLFEQFF. The CDR3, as DNA: TGCAGCGTGGACGCGGCGGGAGGGCTCTTTGAGCAGTTCTTC.

The chain uses TRBV7-3 and TRBJ1-3; no clear D gene. V was shortened by 4 bases and J by 0 bases, with 13 bases between the two germline ends. Looked up from germline, CDR1 is SGHTA and CDR2 is FQGTGA. The CDR3 spans 16 residues. In DNA, the CDR3 is TGTGCCAGCAGCTCCACCGGGCCTTCCTCTGGAAACACCATATATTTT. Protein product: CASSSTGPSSGNTIYF.

The J gene is TRBJ1-6, the V gene TRBV5-1; D possibly corresponds to TRBD1 (5 bases). The CDR3 contains 13 residues. Per the germline V gene, CDR1 is SGHRS and CDR2 is YFSETQ. V was trimmed by 4 bases and J by 9 bases, leaving 11 bases between them. CDR3 coding DNA: TGCGCCAGCAGCGCGGCTCAGGGTTCACCCCTCCACTTT. Translating it yields CASSAAQGSPLHF.

The chain employs TRBV3-1 (or the pseudogene TRBV3-2) and TRBJ1-2; 10 nucleotides match TRBD1. V trimming: 4 bases; J trimming: 5 bases; junction bases outside the gene matches: 7. The CDR3 is made up of 15 amino acids. CDR1 LGHDT and CDR2 YNNKEL come from the germline V gene (reference sequence). CDR3 region: CASSRGQGGLYGYTF. The CDR3 bases are TGTGCCAGCAGCCGTGGACAGGGGGGACTATATGGCTACACCTTC.

The rearrangement links TRBV19 to TRBJ2-3; TRBD2 agrees at 16 bases. There are 19 residues in the CDR3. Germline-derived CDR1 and CDR2 are LNHDA and SQIVND (reference sequence). V was pared by 7 bases and J by 1 base, with 11 bases of the junction left unmatched. The CDR3 sequence: CASTPSGLAGGLGTDTQYF. CDR3 DNA: TGTGCCAGTACCCCCTCGGGACTAGCGGGAGGGTTGGGCACAGATACGCAGTATTTT.

The gene calls are TRBV4-1 and TRBJ2-5; D may be TRBD2 (5 bases). This CDR3 is built from 15 residues. Germline V CDR1 and CDR2: MGHRA, YSYEKL. The V gene lost 0 bases and the J gene lost 5 bases, with 13 bases spanning the gap. CDR3: CASSQDRGSGETQYF. In DNA form, the CDR3 reads TGCGCCAGCAGCCAAGATCGTGGGTCGGGGGAGACCCAGTACTTC.

The genes are TRBV12-5 and TRBJ2-3; TRBD2 is a possible D gene (5 bases). Germline V gives CDR1 LGHNT, CDR2 FRNRAP. The CDR3 is 13 residues long. V was shortened by 4 bases and J by 6 bases, with 11 bases between the two germline ends. CDR3 loop: CASGSERFDTQYF. The CDR3 bases are TGTGCTAGTGGTTCGGAGCGGTTTGATACGCAGTATTTT.

This clone was seen just once. The chain uses TRBV18 and TRBJ2-1; 7 bases align to TRBD2. The CDR3 contains 21 residues. Unmatched junction bases numbered 26, after V lost 0 bases and J lost 9 bases. In germline, CDR1 is KGHSH, CDR2 LQKENI. CDR3: CASSPPFSFQRRTSAVREQFF. CDR3 DNA: TGTGCCAGCTCACCACCATTTTCGTTTCAACGTAGAACTAGCGCGGTTCGTGAGCAGTTCTTC. The complete variable domain, with remaining parts taken from reference TRBV18 and TRBJ2-1, reads NAGVMQNPRHLVRRRGQEARLRCSPMKGHSHVYWYRQLPEEGLKFMVYLQKENIIDESGMPKERFSAEFPKEGPSILRIQQVVRGDSAAYFCASSPPFSFQRRTSAVREQFFGPGTRLTVL.

A single count supports this clone. This rearrangement joins TRBV28 to TRBJ1-6, with a tentative D call TRBD1 (5 bases). Germline CDR1 and CDR2: MDHEN and SYDVKM. Trimming took 2 bases from V and 8 from J, leaving 13 bases between them. The CDR3 has 15 residues. The CDR3 region has the DNA TGTGCCAGCAGTTTAGGGGGGACCAGCCATTCACCCCTCCACTTT. Translation: CASSLGGTSHSPLHF. The entire variable domain, with the rest obtained from reference TRBV28 and TRBJ1-6, is as follows: DVKVTQSSRYLVKRTGEKVFLECVQDMDHENMFWYRQDPGLGLRLIYFSYDVKMKEKGDIPEGYSVSREKKERFSLILESASTNQTSMYLCASSLGGTSHSPLHFGNGTRLTVT.

V and J are TRBV12-3 or TRBV12-4 and TRBJ2-5, with D hard to call. The CDR3 runs 11 residues. V was clipped by 5 bases and J by 4 bases, with 5 bases between them. The CDR3 coding sequence is TGTGCCAGCAGTATACGAGAGACCCAGTACTTC. Residues: CASSIRETQYF.

The chain combines TRBV6-5 with TRBJ1-2; tentatively, D is TRBD1 (6 bases). CDR1 is MNHEY and CDR2 is SVGAGI in the germline V gene. V lost 2 bases, J lost 6 bases, and 13 bases lay in between. CDR3 length equals 14 residues. As DNA, the CDR3 is TGTGCCAGCAGTTACGCCAGCACAGGGAATGGCTACACCTTC. Translated: CASSYASTGNGYTF.

CDR3 protein: CASSESFSENGYTF. The CDR3 region has the DNA TGTGCCAGCAGCGAATCTTTCTCGGAGAATGGCTACACCTTC. This chain connects TRBV7-9 to TRBJ1-2; D is unresolved. The CDR3 runs to 14 residues. Trimming cost V 5 bases and J 6 bases, with 16 bases left between them. Germline CDR1 SEHNR, CDR2 FQNEAQ (reference sequence).

This chain uses TRBV13 with TRBJ1-1; 7 positions match TRBD1. The V segment lost 5 bases and the J segment 0 bases; nucleotides outside the gene matches: 6. CDR3 length: 15 residues. Germline V gene data show CDR1 as PRHDT and CDR2 as FYEKMQ (reference sequence). The CDR3, as DNA: TGTGCCAGCAGCCCCGAGGGGACAGTGAACACTGAAGCTTTCTTT. It translates to CASSPEGTVNTEAFF. Together with reference TRBV13 and TRBJ1-1, the CDR3 gives the full variable domain: AAGVIQSPRHLIKEKRETATLKCYPIPRHDTVYWYQQGPGQDPQFLISFYEKMQSDKGSIPDRFSAQQFSDYHSELNMSSLELGDSALYFCASSPEGTVNTEAFFGQGTRLTVV.

This chain connects TRBV7-9 to TRBJ2-2; 10 bases are a match to TRBD1. This CDR3 spans 17 amino acids. Trimming cost V 5 bases and J 4 bases; bases outside gene matches: 10. CDR1 SEHNR and CDR2 FQNEAQ come from the germline V gene (reference sequence). The CDR3 coding sequence is TGTGCCAGCAGCCCAGACAGGGGGCTACTGAGCACCGGGGAGCTGTTTTTT. It is translated as CASSPDRGLLSTGELFF.

This sequence joins TRBV6-1 and TRBJ1-2, with a possible D match to TRBD1 (5 bases). CDR1 and CDR2 from the germline V gene are MNHNS and SASEGT. The V end lost 0 bases, the J end lost 3 bases, and 11 bases lay between the germline ends. The CDR3 runs 15 residues. CDR3: CASSEAWGSDYGYTF. The CDR3 DNA follows: TGTGCCAGCAGTGAAGCATGGGGGTCGGACTATGGCTACACCTTC.

A single count supports this clone. For the CDR3, the DNA is TGTGCCAGCAGCTTCGGACAGGGGAACACCGGGGAGCTGTTTTTT. Encoded protein: CASSFGQGNTGELFF. V and J are TRBV11-3 and TRBJ2-2; 8 bases agree with TRBD1. CDR3 size: 15 residues. CDR1 is SGHNT and CDR2 is YENEEA in the germline V gene. J was trimmed by 1 base and V by 3 bases; bases with no gene match: 1.

The chain uses TRBV24-1 and TRBJ1-2; tentatively, D is TRBD1 (5 bases). The CDR3 runs 14 residues. Trimming removed 4 bases at V and 4 bases at J, with 12 bases between. CDR1 and CDR2 from the germline V gene are KGHDR and SFDVKD. The CDR3 region is CATSERAGVYGYTF. The CDR3 DNA sequence: TGTGCCACCAGTGAGCGGGCGGGGGTCTATGGCTACACCTTC.

The chain recombines TRBV6-5 with TRBJ1-3, with D unclear. Germline loops: CDR1 MNHEY, CDR2 SVGAGI. V was clipped by 4 bases and J by 2 bases, with 3 bases between them. CDR3 size: 12 residues. CDR3 in DNA: TGTGCCAGCAGTTCCACTGGAAACACCATATATTTT. It codes for CASSSTGNTIYF.

The rearrangement uses TRBV24-1 and TRBJ2-7; 8 bases agree with TRBD1. The CDR3 length is 14 residues. After removal of 3 bases from V and 6 bases from J, the junction contained 6 bases not matched to a gene. Germline V CDR1 and CDR2: KGHDR, SFDVKD. The CDR3 DNA follows: TGTGCCACCAGTGATCACAGGGGGAGTCTCGAGCAGTACGTC. Translation gives CATSDHRGSLEQYV.